The rows below give T cell receptor beta chains drawn from one sample of a study of blood T cell repertoires in COVID-19. The repertoire was sequenced with immunoSEQ multiplex PCR; TCRdb's copy has only in-frame clones and lacks some. The sample gives a few hundred thousand clones, approximately 85% of which show up once; more than 4% is in the top ten. The sequencing sample was made of PBMCs or T cells enriched from blood (not recorded which). The receptors come from a woman aged 25 to 45 who had recovered from COVID-19. The CDR3 runs from the conserved cysteine through the conserved F or W. D genes are given only for firm matches. Size values are once, few and many counts, or a class for expanded clones, and some rows have none.

DNA: TGTGCCAGCAGTCCCGGGGGGTCCCAGATTAACTATGGCTACACCTTC
CDR3: CASSPGGSQINYGYTF
D: .
V: TRBV5-5
J: TRBJ1-2
size: .

DNA: TGTGCCAGCAGCTTAGGGGGCCCTACTGAAGCTTTCTTT
CDR3: CASSLGGPTEAFF
D: .
V: TRBV11-2
J: TRBJ1-1
size: .

DNA: TGTGCCAGCAGACACAAGTTTAGCGGGGGGGGCCCAGATACGCAGTATTTT
CDR3: CASRHKFSGGGPDTQYF
D: TRBD2
V: TRBV28
J: TRBJ2-3
size: .

DNA: TGTGCCACCCATGGACAGGGGGCTGGAGAGCAGTACTTC
CDR3: CATHGQGAGEQYF
D: TRBD1
V: TRBV19
J: TRBJ2-7
size: .

DNA: TGCGCCAGCAGCCTCGGCGACAGGGAAGGCTACACCTTC
CDR3: CASSLGDREGYTF
D: TRBD1
V: TRBV5-1
J: TRBJ1-2
size: .

DNA: TGTGCCAGCAGCCAAAATTTCGGGACTGAAGCTTTCTTT
CDR3: CASSQNFGTEAFF
D: .
V: TRBV3-1/TRBV3-2
J: TRBJ1-1
size: .

DNA: TGTGCCAGCAGCTTCAGCGGGGGGGTCCTTAGCACAGATACGCAGTATTTT
CDR3: CASSFSGGVLSTDTQYF
D: TRBD2
V: TRBV7-2
J: TRBJ2-3
size: .

DNA: TGTGCCAGCAGGATACGGAATGAGCAGTTCTTC
CDR3: CASRIRNEQFF
D: .
V: TRBV6-5
J: TRBJ2-1
size: .

DNA: TGTGCCAGCAGCGTAACAGGGGGTGTTGGAAACACCATATATTTT
CDR3: CASSVTGGVGNTIYF
D: TRBD1
V: TRBV9
J: TRBJ1-3
size: .

DNA: TGTGCCAGCTCACGTTCCTCCGGGACAGGGGACACTGAAGCTTTCTTT
CDR3: CASSRSSGTGDTEAFF
D: TRBD1
V: TRBV18
J: TRBJ1-1
size: .

DNA: TGTGCCAGCAGCCGAGGGAGGAACTATGGCTACACCTTC
CDR3: CASSRGRNYGYTF
D: .
V: TRBV3-1/TRBV3-2
J: TRBJ1-2
size: few

DNA: TGTGCCAGCAGTTTTAGGGGGATTGAGCAGTTCTTC
CDR3: CASSFRGIEQFF
D: .
V: TRBV27
J: TRBJ2-1
size: .

DNA: TGTGCCAGCAGCTTAGCGGGGGACAGGACTAACTATGGCTACACCTTC
CDR3: CASSLAGDRTNYGYTF
D: TRBD1
V: TRBV7-9
J: TRBJ1-2
size: .

DNA: TGTGCCAGCAGTCCCAGCGGGGAGCCTTACAATGAGCAGTTCTTC
CDR3: CASSPSGEPYNEQFF
D: TRBD2
V: TRBV6-4
J: TRBJ2-1
size: few

DNA: TGTGCCAGCAGCCCCGGGTGGAGCGGGGGTGATGAGCAGTTCTTC
CDR3: CASSPGWSGGDEQFF
D: TRBD2
V: TRBV6-2/TRBV6-3
J: TRBJ2-1
size: .

DNA: TGCGCCAGCAGCTCACAGGGGATTAACTATGGCTACACCTTC
CDR3: CASSSQGINYGYTF
D: TRBD1
V: TRBV5-1
J: TRBJ1-2
size: .

DNA: TGTGCCAGCAGCTTGGTGGTCGGCACAGGGCTTGGAAACACCATATATTTT
CDR3: CASSLVVGTGLGNTIYF
D: .
V: TRBV5-6
J: TRBJ1-3
size: .

DNA: TGTGCCAGCAGCGTAGTTGGGACAGACAATGAGCAGTTCTTC
CDR3: CASSVVGTDNEQFF
D: TRBD1
V: TRBV9
J: TRBJ2-1
size: .

DNA: TGCGCCAGCAGCCCCTCCTCGGGGGGACCCACCACGGATACGCAGTATTTT
CDR3: CASSPSSGGPTTDTQYF
D: TRBD2
V: TRBV5-1
J: TRBJ2-3
size: .

DNA: TGTGCCAGTAGTATAGAAAACCGCGCTAATTCACCCCTCCACTTT
CDR3: CASSIENRANSPLHF
D: .
V: TRBV19
J: TRBJ1-6
size: few

DNA: TGTGCCAGCAGTTTATTCGGTCGGCTGGGGGCACCCGGGGAGCTGTTTTTT
CDR3: CASSLFGRLGAPGELFF
D: .
V: TRBV27
J: TRBJ2-2
size: .

DNA: TGTGCCAGCAGTGTTACGGGGAAAATCACCTATAATTCACCCCTCCACTTT
CDR3: CASSVTGKITYNSPLHF
D: .
V: TRBV2
J: TRBJ1-6
size: .

DNA: TGTGCCAGCAGCCCCGGCCGGGTTCGGTTCTTC
CDR3: CASSPGRVRFF
D: .
V: TRBV27
J: TRBJ2-1
size: few

DNA: TGTGCCAGCAGCTTAGGGAGATTGGCGGGAACTTATAGCAATCAGCCCCAGCATTTT
CDR3: CASSLGRLAGTYSNQPQHF
D: .
V: TRBV7-8
J: TRBJ1-5
size: .

DNA: TGTGCCAGCAGCTTAGTGGGAGAGGAGACCCAGTACTTC
CDR3: CASSLVGEETQYF
D: .
V: TRBV7-9
J: TRBJ2-5
size: .

DNA: TGTGCCAGCAGCCAAGGGACAGGGTATTCACCCCTCCACTTT
CDR3: CASSQGTGYSPLHF
D: TRBD1
V: TRBV14
J: TRBJ1-6
size: .

DNA: TGTGCCAGCAGCTTCCCGACAGGGGGAGGCCCTAACTATGGCTACACCTTC
CDR3: CASSFPTGGGPNYGYTF
D: TRBD1
V: TRBV7-9
J: TRBJ1-2
size: .

DNA: TGTGCCAGCATCGAATCCCTGGGGGGACTGGGCGGCTACACCTTC
CDR3: CASIESLGGLGGYTF
D: .
V: TRBV13
J: TRBJ1-2
size: .

DNA: TGTGCCAGCACCGGGAGCTCCTACGAGCAGTACTTC
CDR3: CASTGSSYEQYF
D: .
V: TRBV28
J: TRBJ2-7
size: .

DNA: TGCAGTACTCGGGGTGACTTGGAGCAGTACTTC
CDR3: CSTRGDLEQYF
D: .
V: TRBV20-1
J: TRBJ2-7
size: once

DNA: TGTGCCAGCAGCCCAGGGAGGCCCCAAGAGACCCAGTACTTC
CDR3: CASSPGRPQETQYF
D: .
V: TRBV7-3
J: TRBJ2-5
size: once

DNA: TGTGCCAGCAGCCAGCGGGGGACAGATACGCAGTATTTT
CDR3: CASSQRGTDTQYF
D: TRBD2
V: TRBV6-5
J: TRBJ2-3
size: .

DNA: TGTGCCAGCACGGGAGCCGCGACGGACACCGGGGAGCTGTTTTTT
CDR3: CASTGAATDTGELFF
D: .
V: TRBV2
J: TRBJ2-2
size: .

DNA: TGTGCCAGCAGCTTAACCCCGAGCCAAAGACAAGAGACCCAGTACTTC
CDR3: CASSLTPSQRQETQYF
D: .
V: TRBV13
J: TRBJ2-5
size: once

DNA: TGTGCCAGCGCCCCAAAGGGAGTTGGCACTGAAGCTTTCTTT
CDR3: CASAPKGVGTEAFF
D: .
V: TRBV25-1
J: TRBJ1-1
size: .

DNA: TGTGCCAGCAGCTTAGACGGGAGGAGGGAACTAGCCAAAAACATTCAGTACTTC
CDR3: CASSLDGRRELAKNIQYF
D: TRBD2
V: TRBV7-8
J: TRBJ2-4
size: few

DNA: TGTGCCACCAGCAGAGATGGAGGACAGCCCCAGCATTTT
CDR3: CATSRDGGQPQHF
D: .
V: TRBV15
J: TRBJ1-5
size: .

DNA: TGCGCCAGCAGTGAGTGGCAGGGGACCTTTTATAGCAATCAGCCCCAGCATTTT
CDR3: CASSEWQGTFYSNQPQHF
D: .
V: TRBV10-2
J: TRBJ1-5
size: .

DNA: TGTGCCAGCAGTCAAACCGGGACTAGCGGGAGAACCGACGAGCAGTACTTC
CDR3: CASSQTGTSGRTDEQYF
D: TRBD2
V: TRBV28
J: TRBJ2-7
size: .

DNA: TGTGCCAGTGACAGCTCTGGGGCCAACGTCCTGACTTTC
CDR3: CASDSSGANVLTF
D: .
V: TRBV6-5
J: TRBJ2-6
size: .

DNA: TGTGCCAGCAGCTTAGGGCGGGAATCTAACACCGGGGAGCTGTTTTTT
CDR3: CASSLGRESNTGELFF
D: .
V: TRBV7-9
J: TRBJ2-2
size: .

DNA: TGTGCCAGCAGCCAATTGGCCCTGAACACTGAAGCTTTCTTT
CDR3: CASSQLALNTEAFF
D: .
V: TRBV4-2
J: TRBJ1-1
size: .

DNA: TGTGCCAGCAGTTACTCGACAGGTAGCTCCCCGCTCCTCCACTTT
CDR3: CASSYSTGSSPLLHF
D: .
V: TRBV6-5
J: TRBJ1-6
size: .

DNA: TGTGCCAGCGGCAGGCGTAATGAAAAACTGTTTTTT
CDR3: CASGRRNEKLFF
D: .
V: TRBV6-5
J: TRBJ1-4
size: .

DNA: TGTGCCAGCAGTGAAGAGGGGGTGGGCACTGAAGCTTTCTTT
CDR3: CASSEEGVGTEAFF
D: .
V: TRBV25-1
J: TRBJ1-1
size: .

DNA: TGTGCCAGCAGGCTGACGGATAGGAGCTCCTACGAGCAGTACTTC
CDR3: CASRLTDRSSYEQYF
D: .
V: TRBV5-6
J: TRBJ2-7
size: .

DNA: TGCAGCGTTGATAGCAGGGGGCAGGGAGGCTACACCTTC
CDR3: CSVDSRGQGGYTF
D: TRBD1
V: TRBV29-1
J: TRBJ1-2
size: .

DNA: TGTGCCAGCAGCCGCACTGGTGGGGCCAACGTCCTGACTTTC
CDR3: CASSRTGGANVLTF
D: .
V: TRBV3-1/TRBV3-2
J: TRBJ2-6
size: .

DNA: TGTGCCAGCAGCCCATCCGGGACACTCTACGAGCAGTACTTC
CDR3: CASSPSGTLYEQYF
D: .
V: TRBV27
J: TRBJ2-7
size: .

DNA: TGTGCCAGCAGCCTTCATGGCAGGGGTATATCGGTCACCGGGGAGCTGTTTTTT
CDR3: CASSLHGRGISVTGELFF
D: .
V: TRBV3-1/TRBV3-2
J: TRBJ2-2
size: .

DNA: TGTGCCAGTAGAGGAACAGGGACGGATTACACTGAAGCTTTCTTT
CDR3: CASRGTGTDYTEAFF
D: .
V: TRBV19
J: TRBJ1-1
size: .

DNA: TGTGCCAGCAGCACGGACAGATTCTATGGCTACACCTTC
CDR3: CASSTDRFYGYTF
D: .
V: TRBV5-6
J: TRBJ1-2
size: .

DNA: TGTGCCAGCAGCTTAGGAAGGGGGCGGATCCTCCACTTT
CDR3: CASSLGRGRILHF
D: TRBD1
V: TRBV7-2
J: TRBJ1-6
size: .